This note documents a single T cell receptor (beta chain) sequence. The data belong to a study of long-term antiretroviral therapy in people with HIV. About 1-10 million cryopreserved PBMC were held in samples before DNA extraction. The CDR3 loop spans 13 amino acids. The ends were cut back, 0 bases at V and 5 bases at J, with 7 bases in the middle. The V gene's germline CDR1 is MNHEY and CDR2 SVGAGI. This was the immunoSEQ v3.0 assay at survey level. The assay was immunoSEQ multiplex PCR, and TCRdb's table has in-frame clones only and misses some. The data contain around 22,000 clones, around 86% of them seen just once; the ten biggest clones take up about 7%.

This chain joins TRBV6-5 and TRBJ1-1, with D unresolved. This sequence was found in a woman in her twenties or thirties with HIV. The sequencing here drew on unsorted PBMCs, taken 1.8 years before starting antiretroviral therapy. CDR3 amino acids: CASSYSGRTEAFF. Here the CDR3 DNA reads TGTGCCAGCAGTTACTCGGGGAGAACTGAAGCTTTCTTT.